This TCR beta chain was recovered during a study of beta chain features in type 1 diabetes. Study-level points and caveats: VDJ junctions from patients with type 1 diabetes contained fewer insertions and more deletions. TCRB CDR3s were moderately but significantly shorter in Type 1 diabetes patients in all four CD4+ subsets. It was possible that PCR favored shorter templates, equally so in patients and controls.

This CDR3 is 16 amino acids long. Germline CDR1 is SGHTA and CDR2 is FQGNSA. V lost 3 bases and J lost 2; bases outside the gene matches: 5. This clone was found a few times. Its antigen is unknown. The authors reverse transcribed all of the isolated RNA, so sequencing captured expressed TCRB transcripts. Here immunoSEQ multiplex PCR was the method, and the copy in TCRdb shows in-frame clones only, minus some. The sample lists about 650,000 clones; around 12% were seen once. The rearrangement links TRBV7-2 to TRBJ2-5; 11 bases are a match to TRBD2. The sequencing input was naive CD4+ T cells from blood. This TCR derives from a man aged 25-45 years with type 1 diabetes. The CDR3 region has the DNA TGTGCCAGCAGCTTTACTAGCGGGGGCACACAAGAGACCCAGTACTTC. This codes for CASSFTSGGTQETQYF.